This T cell receptor (beta chain) is drawn from a study of blood T cell repertoires in COVID-19. On the study more broadly: The cDNA or gDNA used as material had been derived from T cells, B-cell-depleted T cells, or PBMCs.

Unmatched junction bases numbered 11, after V lost 6 bases and J lost 4 bases. Germline CDR1 MNHEY, CDR2 SMNVEV (reference sequence). The CDR3 loop spans 17 amino acids. Clones were sequenced by immunoSEQ multiplex PCR, and TCRdb holds only the in-frame ones, with some missing. The table includes tens of thousands of clones, around nine tenths detected once. This TCR was sampled from a woman between 65 and 79 years old with acute or convalescent COVID-19. The rearrangement joins TRBV27 to TRBJ2-5, with 13 positions matching TRBD2. Sequencing input: peripheral blood. Written as DNA, the CDR3 is TGTGCCAGCAGCCGAAGACCTACTAGCGGGAGGGGAGAGACCCAGTACTTC. Protein: CASSRRPTSGRGETQYF.